Reported below is one T cell receptor (beta chain). The target antigen is unknown. This record belongs to a study of radiation and T cells in renal cell carcinoma. Generated by immunoSEQ multiplex PCR, the TCRdb table keeps only in-frame clones and is missing some. The sample contains about 150,000 clones, roughly 90% of which appear only once. Germline V gene sequence: CDR1 MNHEY, CDR2 SVGAGI. Trimming cost V 5 bases and J 5 bases, with 15 bases left between them. There are 14 residues in the CDR3. Study outcomes and limitations: Top tumor clonotypes rose in blood 2 weeks post-radiation, then contracted. Pretreatment tumor biopsies were lacking, so baseline clonotypes are unknown.

Time point specified: baseline pretreatment blood. Treatment in this sample: 15 Gy SBRT to primary tumor, nephrectomy 4 weeks later. The patient's renal cell carcinoma had clear cell pathology. This TCR derives from a woman aged 45-65 years with renal cell carcinoma. The sample consisted of blood, taken from a patient whose treatment included radiotherapy and nephrectomy. The chain has TRBV6-5 and TRBJ1-2; D is undetermined. Here the CDR3 reads CASSRRLASYGYTF. The DNA for the CDR3 is TGTGCCAGCAGTAGAAGACTTGCTAGTTATGGCTACACCTTC.